These T cell receptor beta chains were read from a single sample in a study of Ad26.COV2.S vaccination and SARS-CoV-2 variants. Clones were read by immunoSEQ multiplex PCR, and TCRdb kept only the in-frame ones, dropping some. The sample carries approximately 480,000 clones, roughly 89% recorded once. The sample consisted of peripheral blood, taken in a trial of Ad26.COV2.S vaccine versus placebo. These receptors all come from a person aged 18-60 years who received the Ad26.COV2.S COVID-19 vaccine or a placebo. Both conserved end residues are part of each CDR3. Fields, in order: J gene, clone size, V gene, D gene, CDR3 DNA, CDR3 protein. A D gene is named only where the DNA matches it firmly. For some rows the clone size is stated as once, few or many, or as a class when expanded; others skip it.

TRBJ1-6,.,TRBV2,.,TGTGCCAGCACCTTGGGGAGCTCCTATAATTCACCCCTCCACTTT,CASTLGSSYNSPLHF
TRBJ2-1,.,TRBV9,TRBD2,TGTGCCAGCAGCGTTGGGACTAGCGGGAGTAGTGAGCAGTTCTTC,CASSVGTSGSSEQFF
TRBJ2-7,.,TRBV6-2/TRBV6-3,TRBD1,TGTGCCAGCAGTTATTTCAGGGGGTACGAGCAGTACTTC,CASSYFRGYEQYF
TRBJ1-6,.,TRBV19,.,TGTGCCACCCAGGTGGACGCCTATAATTCACCCCTCCACTTT,CATQVDAYNSPLHF
TRBJ2-1,once,TRBV5-6,TRBD2,TGTGCCAGCAGCCGACTAGCGGGAGTCGGGACCTACAATGAGCAGTTCTTC,CASSRLAGVGTYNEQFF
TRBJ2-3,.,TRBV19,TRBD2,TGTGCCAGTAGTCGGATAGCGGGAGGGCCACTCGGCACAGATACGCAGTATTTT,CASSRIAGGPLGTDTQYF
TRBJ2-1,.,TRBV29-1,.,TGCAGCGCCTCAAGGGACCAAAGCTCCTACAATGAGCAGTTCTTC,CSASRDQSSYNEQFF
TRBJ2-7,.,TRBV28,TRBD1,TGTGCCAGCAATTTCGGGACAGGGGGCCGCGGCGGGCAGTACTTC,CASNFGTGGRGGQYF
TRBJ1-6,.,TRBV10-2,.,TGCGCCAGCGGATCGGGTTCTTATTCACCCCTCCACTTT,CASGSGSYSPLHF
TRBJ1-2,.,TRBV4-1,.,TGCGCCAGCAGCCAAGCGGGCAGGGTCCGTGAGGGCTACACCTTC,CASSQAGRVREGYTF
TRBJ2-3,.,TRBV3-1/TRBV3-2,.,TGTGCCAGCAGCCTCCACCGAGGAGGACAAATAGATTCCCTTAGCACAGATACGCAGTATTTT,CASSLHRGGQIDSLSTDTQYF
TRBJ2-1,.,TRBV24-1,TRBD1,TGTGCCACCAGTGAATCGGGGACAGGGAACAATGAGCAGTTCTTC,CATSESGTGNNEQFF
TRBJ2-3,.,TRBV7-9,TRBD2,TGTGCCAGCAGCTTAGATGCTAGCGGGAGGACTAGCACAGATACGCAGTATTTT,CASSLDASGRTSTDTQYF
TRBJ1-1,.,TRBV28,.,TGTGCCAGCAGGCGCACTGAAGCTTTCTTT,CASRRTEAFF
TRBJ2-7,.,TRBV7-2,.,TGTGCCAGCAGCTTACTCGGGACCGGATACGAGCAGTACTTC,CASSLLGTGYEQYF
TRBJ2-1,.,TRBV9,.,TGTGCCAGCGGGAGAAGCGTGGGGGCTCCCTCCTACAATGAGCAGTTCTTC,CASGRSVGAPSYNEQFF
TRBJ2-3,.,TRBV9,.,TGTGCCAGCAGCGTAACAGGGAATACAGATACGCAGTATTTT,CASSVTGNTDTQYF
TRBJ2-2,few,TRBV6-5,.,TGTGCCAGCAGTTACTCGAGGGTCAACACCGGGGAGCTGTTTTTT,CASSYSRVNTGELFF
TRBJ2-1,.,TRBV2,.,TGTGCCAGCAGTGAAGCGCTTGGGACCAACTACAATGAGCAGTTCTTC,CASSEALGTNYNEQFF
TRBJ2-6,.,TRBV18,.,TGTGCCAGCTCACCACGGACGGACTCTGGGGCCAACGTCCTGACTTTC,CASSPRTDSGANVLTF
TRBJ2-3,.,TRBV7-2,.,TGTGCCAGCAGCTTGGTGGGGCTAACTGATACGCAGTATTTT,CASSLVGLTDTQYF
TRBJ2-4,.,TRBV6-2/TRBV6-3,.,TGTGCCAGCAGTTATGTGGGGTCGGGGACCAAAAACATTCAGTACTTC,CASSYVGSGTKNIQYF
TRBJ1-2,.,TRBV5-5,.,TGTGCCAGCAGCGGAGGAGGGAGGGGTCTTTATGGCTACACCTTC,CASSGGGRGLYGYTF
TRBJ2-1,.,TRBV4-3,TRBD2,TGCGCCAGCAGCCAAGAAGGACGGACTAGCGGCTACAATGAGCAGTTCTTC,CASSQEGRTSGYNEQFF
TRBJ2-5,.,TRBV6-1,.,TGTGCCAGCAGTGAAGGTTTGGGGCTCAGGCTGGAGACCCAGTACTTC,CASSEGLGLRLETQYF
TRBJ1-5,.,TRBV30,.,TGTGCCTGGAGTGTGATGGGTGGCAATCAGCCCCAGCATTTT,CAWSVMGGNQPQHF
TRBJ2-7,few,TRBV18,TRBD1,TGTGCCAGCTCACCCCCGGGCCGGGACAGACACTCCTACGAGCAGTACTTC,CASSPPGRDRHSYEQYF